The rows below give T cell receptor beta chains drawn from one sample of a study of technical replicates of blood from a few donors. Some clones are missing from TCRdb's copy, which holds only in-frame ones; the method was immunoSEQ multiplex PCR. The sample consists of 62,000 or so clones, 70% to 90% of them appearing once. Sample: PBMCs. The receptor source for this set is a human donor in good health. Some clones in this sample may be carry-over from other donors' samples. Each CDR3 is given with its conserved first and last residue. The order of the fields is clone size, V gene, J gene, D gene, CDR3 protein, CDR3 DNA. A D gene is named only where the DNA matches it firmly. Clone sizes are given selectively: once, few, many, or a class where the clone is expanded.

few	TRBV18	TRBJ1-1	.	CASSPPSVNTEAFF	TGTGCCAGCTCACCACCCTCCGTGAACACTGAAGCTTTCTTT
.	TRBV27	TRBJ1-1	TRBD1	CASSGTANTEAFF	TGTGCCAGCAGTGGGACAGCCAACACTGAAGCTTTCTTT
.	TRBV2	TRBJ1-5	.	CASSPGLNQPQHF	TGTGCCAGCAGTCCTGGGCTTAATCAGCCCCAGCATTTT
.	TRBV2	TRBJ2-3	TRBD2	CASLGTSGSKRTDTQYF	TGTGCCAGCTTAGGGACTAGCGGGAGTAAGAGGACAGATACGCAGTATTTT
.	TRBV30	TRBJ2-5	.	CAWNVGMGWETQYF	TGTGCCTGGAATGTCGGGATGGGGTGGGAGACCCAGTACTTC
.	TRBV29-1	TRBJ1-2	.	CSVVTAYYGYTF	TGCAGCGTTGTCACAGCATACTATGGCTACACCTTC
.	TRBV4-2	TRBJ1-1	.	CASSQEISTGRDTEAFF	TGTGCCAGCAGCCAGGAGATTTCTACAGGGCGGGACACTGAAGCTTTCTTT
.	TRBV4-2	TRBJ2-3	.	CASRSYGRDTDTQYF	TGTGCCAGCAGGTCTTATGGGCGGGACACAGATACGCAGTATTTT
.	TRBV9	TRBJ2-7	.	CASSRGDTTEQYF	TGTGCCAGCAGCCGCGGGGATACCACCGAGCAGTACTTC
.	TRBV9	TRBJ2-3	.	CASGGAVMNTQYF	TGTGCCAGCGGAGGTGCAGTTATGAATACGCAGTATTTT
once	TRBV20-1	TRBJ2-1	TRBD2	CSALATNEQFF	TGCAGTGCACTAGCGACCAATGAGCAGTTCTTC
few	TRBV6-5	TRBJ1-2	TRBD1	CASSDRGLGYGYTF	TGTGCCAGCTCGGACAGGGGACTTGGCTATGGCTACACCTTC
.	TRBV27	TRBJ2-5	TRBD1	CASRDRKETQYF	TGTGCCAGCCGGGACAGAAAAGAGACCCAGTACTTC
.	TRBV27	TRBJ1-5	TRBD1	CASSPGQGFGVSQPQHF	TGTGCCAGCAGTCCGGGACAGGGGTTTGGAGTTAGTCAGCCCCAGCATTTT
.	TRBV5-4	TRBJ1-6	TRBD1	CASSPTGARNSPLHF	TGTGCCAGCAGCCCAACAGGGGCGAGGAATTCACCCCTCCACTTT
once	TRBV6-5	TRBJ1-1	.	CASSYSGTLVNTEAFF	TGTGCCAGCAGTTACTCCGGGACACTAGTGAACACTGAAGCTTTCTTT
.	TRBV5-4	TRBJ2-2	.	CASSFGGELFF	TGTGCCAGCAGCTTCGGCGGGGAGCTGTTTTTT
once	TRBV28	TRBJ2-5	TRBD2	CASTTSGGRGETQYF	TGTGCCAGCACAACAAGTGGGGGGAGGGGAGAGACCCAGTACTTC
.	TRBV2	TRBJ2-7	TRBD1	CASRGTGMGEQYF	TGTGCCAGCAGGGGGACAGGGATGGGCGAGCAGTACTTC
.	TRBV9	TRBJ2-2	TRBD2	CASSVAASWSGTGAGELFF	TGTGCCAGCAGCGTAGCGGCTAGCTGGAGCGGGACCGGGGCCGGGGAGCTGTTTTTT
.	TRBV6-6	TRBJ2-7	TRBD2	CASSRTSGAYEQYF	TGTGCCAGCAGCCGGACTAGCGGAGCCTACGAGCAGTACTTC
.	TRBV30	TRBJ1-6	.	CAWTGQYNSPLHF	TGTGCCTGGACCGGACAGTATAATTCACCCCTCCACTTT
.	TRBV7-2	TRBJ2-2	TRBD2	CASSLGAGGVGELFF	TGTGCCAGCAGCTTAGGGGCGGGAGGTGTCGGGGAGCTGTTTTTT
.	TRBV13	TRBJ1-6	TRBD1	CASSLLPTGVLHF	TGTGCCAGCAGCTTATTACCAACAGGGGTCCTCCACTTT
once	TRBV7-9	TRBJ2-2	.	CASSLREIEAGELFF	TGTGCCAGCAGCTTGAGGGAGATTGAGGCCGGGGAGCTGTTTTTT
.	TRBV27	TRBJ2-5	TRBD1	CASSLWTGGETQYF	TGTGCCAGCAGTTTATGGACAGGGGGAGAGACCCAGTACTTC
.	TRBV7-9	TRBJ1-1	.	CASSPQAMNTEAFF	TGTGCCAGCAGCCCTCAGGCCATGAACACTGAAGCTTTCTTT
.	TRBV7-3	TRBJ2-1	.	CASRQDSNNEQFF	TGTGCCAGCAGACAGGACAGTAACAATGAGCAATTCTTC
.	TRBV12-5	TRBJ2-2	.	CASGLSTNTGELFF	TGTGCTAGTGGTCTATCGACGAACACCGGGGAGCTGTTTTTT
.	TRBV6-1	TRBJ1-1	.	CASSDQGNTEAFF	TGTGCCAGCAGTGATCAGGGGAACACTGAAGCTTTCTTT